What follows describes a single T cell receptor beta chain. The data belong to a study of cytomegalovirus exposure and HLA in healthy donors. Profiling relied on immunoSEQ multiplex PCR, and the TCRdb table lists in-frame clones only, not all of them. This table has 240,000 or so clones, approximately 83% appearing once. Trimming removed 2 bases from V and 4 bases from J; junction bases left unmatched: 9. The CDR3 totals 16 residues. CDR1 is MDHEN and CDR2 is SYDVKM in the germline V gene. Sequencing was carried out using PBMCs. This sequence was found in a woman in her thirties in good health and CMV-seropositive. This chain connects TRBV28 to TRBJ2-5; TRBD2 agrees at 8 bases. The CDR3 DNA follows: TGTGCCAGCAGTTTAGCACTAGCGGACCAAGTAGAGACCCAGTACTTC. Protein: CASSLALADQVETQYF.